This T cell receptor (beta chain) was sequenced during a study of CD8 T cells in Susac syndrome. The CDR3 runs to 14 residues. An amount of RNA that ranged from roughly 0.5 to 1 ug was reverse transcribed with random hexamers. A multiplex approach, immunoSEQ multiplex PCR, amplified TCR beta CDR3 across 54 Vbeta and 13 Jbeta. TCRdb reanalysed the immunoSEQ multiplex PCR reads using MiXCR and keeps one entry per CDR3 protein. The sample contains 150,000 to 200,000 distinct CDR3 sequences, roughly nine tenths of which appear only once. This clonotype was observed once. Its matching antigen is unknown. CD8+ and CD4+ T cells taken from blood had their TCR beta sequenced. Negative isolation yielded the CD8+ and CD4+ T cells, while FACS enriched the TEMRA cells. Notes on the study in general: The authors acknowledged that their TCR sequencing and HLA analysis involved a relatively small number of individuals.

What was sequenced was CD4+ T cells from PBMCs. The TCR originated in a human donor with Susac syndrome. This chain links TRBV12-1 with TRBJ2-7; the table's D call, TRBD1, was not checked against the DNA. TRBV12-1 constitutes a pseudogene. DNA for the CDR3: TGTGCCAGCAGCGTCCCGGCGGGAGTGTACGAGCAGTACTTC. Translated: CASSVPAGVYEQYF.